One and the same sample provided the 15 T cell receptor beta chains below, sequenced in a study of blood T cell repertoires in COVID-19. Produced via immunoSEQ multiplex PCR; TCRdb's table is partial and in-frame only. The repertoire has about 270,000 clones, about nine tenths of them found once; the top ten carry around 8.8%. Sequencing was carried out using peripheral blood. The source of these receptors is a middle-aged man with active or convalescent COVID-19.

This chain joins TRBV11-2 and TRBJ2-7; 7 bases are a match to TRBD1. CDR1 and CDR2 (germline): SGHAT, FQNNGV. The CDR3 covers 15 residues. V lost 0 bases, J lost 2 bases, and 4 bases stayed unmatched. For the CDR3, the DNA is TGTGCCAGCAGCTTAGACGGACAGGTTACCTACGAGCAGTACTTC. Amino acid sequence: CASSLDGQVTYEQYF.

The chain is built from TRBV19 and TRBJ2-1, with 13 bases fitting TRBD2. CDR3 length: 16 residues. J lost 3 bases, V lost 7 bases, and 6 bases had no gene match. CDR1 is LNHDA, CDR2 SQIVND, per germline (reference sequence). The CDR3 here is CASTKGTSGIYNEQFF. CDR3 in DNA: TGTGCCAGTACCAAGGGGACTAGCGGGATCTACAATGAGCAGTTCTTC.

The rearrangement joins TRBV5-5 to TRBJ2-7; D possibly corresponds to TRBD1 (5 bases). In germline, CDR1 is SGHKS, CDR2 YYEKEE (reference sequence). This CDR3 contains 12 residues. The germline V and J ends were trimmed by 5 bases and 1 base, with 7 bases remaining between them. The CDR3 coding sequence is TGTGCCAGCAGTCCAGGGTCCTACGAGCAGTACTTC. Translating it yields CASSPGSYEQYF.

The rearrangement links TRBV7-9 to TRBJ1-1; TRBD1 is a possible D gene (5 bases). With 3 bases removed from V and 0 bases from J, the gap between germline ends came to 11 bases. This CDR3 contains 15 residues. In germline, CDR1 is SEHNR, CDR2 FQNEAQ (reference sequence). The CDR3 loop reads CASSFSGGLNTEAFF. The CDR3 coding sequence is TGTGCCAGCAGCTTTAGTGGGGGGTTGAACACTGAAGCTTTCTTT. Full variable domain (remainder filled in from reference TRBV7-9 and TRBJ1-1): DTGVSQNPRHKITKRGQNVTFRCDPISEHNRLYWYRQTLGQGPEFLTYFQNEAQLEKSRLLSDRFSAERPKGSFSTLEIQRTEQGDSAMYLCASSFSGGLNTEAFFGQGTRLTVV.

Of note for this clone: Other DNA sequences in the sample encode the same CDR3. The V call is TRBV29-1, the J call TRBJ2-2; 9 bases fit TRBD1. V dropped 5 bases and J dropped 5; count of bases not matched to a gene: 6. This CDR3 contains 14 residues. Germline-derived CDR1 and CDR2 are SQVTM and ANQGSEA. The CDR3 protein is CSVPGTGNTGELFF. CDR3 DNA sequence: TGCAGCGTTCCCGGGACAGGGAATACCGGGGAGCTGTTTTTT.

The chain has TRBV9 and TRBJ2-3, with D tentatively TRBD2 (5 bases). Looked up from germline, CDR1 is SGDLS and CDR2 is YYNGEE. V lost 2 bases, J lost 5 bases, and 6 bases lay in between. CDR3 length: 12 amino acids. The CDR3 protein is CASSVREDTQYF. CDR3 bases: TGTGCCAGCAGCGTGAGGGAAGATACGCAGTATTTT.

V gene TRBV19 combines with J gene TRBJ1-3; unclear D gene. The length of the CDR3 is 18 residues. Germline CDR1 reads LNHDA; CDR2 reads SQIVND (reference sequence). V lost 3 bases and J 0 bases, leaving 18 bases between the germline ends. CDR3 amino acids: CASSMKVESRRSGNTIYF. CDR3 in DNA: TGTGCCAGTAGTATGAAAGTGGAGTCTCGGCGCTCTGGAAACACCATATATTTT.

The chain recombines TRBV2 with TRBJ1-4; tentative D call: TRBD1 (6 bases). The V and J ends lost 7 bases and 2 bases respectively, with 14 bases between them. The CDR3 is 15 residues long. CDR1 is SNHLY, CDR2 FYNNEI, per germline. For the CDR3, the DNA is TGTGCCAGCACCAAACAGGGTGGGACTAATGAAAAACTGTTTTTT. Protein product: CASTKQGGTNEKLFF.

The chain joins TRBV12-5 to TRBJ2-7; 8 positions match TRBD1. The CDR3 extends over 12 amino acids. Germline loops: CDR1 LGHNT, CDR2 FRNRAP. V was pared by 7 bases and J by 6 bases, with 5 bases of the junction left unmatched. DNA for the CDR3: TGTGCTAGTGATGACAGGGGCCTCGAGCAGTACTTC. Translation: CASDDRGLEQYF. The full variable domain, in which reference TRBV12-5 and TRBJ2-7 provide the parts outside the CDR3, is DARVTQTPRHKVTEMGQEVTMRCQPILGHNTVFWYRQTMMQGLELLAYFRNRAPLDDSGMPKDRFSAEMPDATLATLKIQPSEPRDSAVYFCASDDRGLEQYFGPGTRLTVT.

The rearrangement links TRBV7-6 to TRBJ2-5, with 7 bases matching TRBD1. This CDR3 comprises 13 residues. The germline V gene has CDR1 SGHVS and CDR2 FNYEAQ. With V trimmed by 6 bases and J by 2 bases, 3 bases remained unmatched. For the CDR3, the DNA is TGTGCCAGCAGACCGGGACAGCAAGAGACCCAGTACTTC. Protein product: CASRPGQQETQYF.

The V and J genes are TRBV29-1 and TRBJ1-5; a possible D gene is TRBD1 (5 bases). The CDR3 loop spans 13 amino acids. The V end lost 1 base, the J end lost 2 bases, and 6 bases lay between the germline ends. Per germline, CDR1 SQVTM and CDR2 ANQGSEA. This CDR3 reads CSVEVGGNQPQHF. For the CDR3, the DNA is TGCAGCGTTGAAGTAGGGGGCAATCAGCCCCAGCATTTT.

J is TRBJ1-2 and V is TRBV24-1; D might be TRBD1 (6 bases). V was trimmed by 9 bases and J by 2 bases, leaving 9 bases between them. Germline CDR1 is KGHDR and CDR2 is SFDVKD. CDR3 length: 12 residues. CDR3 nucleotides: TGTGCCACCTCCGGGACAAACTATGGCTACACCTTC. Its protein product is CATSGTNYGYTF.

The chain recombines TRBV6-5 with TRBJ1-2; maybe TRBD1 (5 bases). This CDR3 contains 14 residues. The ends were cut back, 0 bases at V and 4 bases at J, with 9 bases in the middle. Germline CDR1 reads MNHEY; CDR2 reads SVGAGI. The chain's CDR3 is CASSYSAGTYGYTF. DNA for the CDR3: TGTGCCAGCAGTTACTCGGCGGGGACCTATGGCTACACCTTC.

This clone was counted once. The rearrangement uses TRBV6-5 and TRBJ2-2, with TRBD1 identical over 7 bases. The ends lost 6 bases at V and 7 bases at J; junction bases unmatched: 11. The germline V gene encodes CDR1 MNHEY and CDR2 SVGAGI. The CDR3 runs to 15 residues. CDR3 sequence: CASRPDRAPGGELFF. The CDR3 region has the DNA TGTGCCAGCAGACCTGACAGGGCCCCAGGCGGGGAGCTGTTTTTT.

The chain carries TRBV29-1 and TRBJ2-1, with TRBD2 matching 10 bases. Germline assignment: CDR1 SQVTM and CDR2 ANQGSEA. After removal of 4 bases from V and 9 bases from J, the junction contained 18 bases not matched to a gene. This CDR3 has 17 residues. CDR3 loop: CSVVPLAGEFRGGEQFF. The CDR3 bases are TGCAGCGTTGTTCCCCTAGCGGGAGAGTTTCGGGGGGGTGAGCAGTTCTTC.